Shown below are 30 T cell receptor beta chains from a single sample sequenced in a study of early T cells in non-severe SARS-CoV-2 infection. TCRdb fed the 5' RACE reads into MiXCR, producing one record per CDR3 protein. The profile shows around 44,000 distinct CDR3 sequences, around 9.1% of them singletons. Sequenced material: whole blood. The source is an adult who was a healthcare worker with PCR-confirmed SARS-CoV-2 infection or an uninfected control (not recorded which).

The genes are TRBV20-1 and TRBJ2-7, with 10 bases identical to TRBD2. J gave up 3 bases and V 3 bases, and 5 bases lay outside the gene matches. This CDR3 has 14 amino acids. Germline assignment: CDR1 DFQATT and CDR2 SNEGSKA (reference sequence). In nucleotides, the CDR3 is TGCAGTGCTAGTAGGTCTAGCGGGAGCTACGAGCAGTACTTC. Translation gives CSASRSSGSYEQYF.

This clonotype was picked up many times. The chain has TRBV20-1 and TRBJ1-1; D gene ambiguous. This CDR3 comprises 14 residues. The V end was cut by 2 bases, the J end by 5 bases, with 15 bases between. CDR1 and CDR2 (germline): DFQATT, SNEGSKA (reference sequence). The CDR3 nucleotides are TGCAGTGCTAGACGGGGAGGGCTTGAAACTGAAGCTTTCTTT. Translating it yields CSARRGGLETEAFF.

By frequency in the sample, this clonotype is medium-sized. The V and J genes are TRBV15 and TRBJ1-1, with D perhaps TRBD1 (6 bases). The V end was cut by 0 bases, the J end by 0 bases, with 11 bases between. The CDR3 is made up of 16 amino acids. Germline V CDR1 and CDR2: LNHNV, YYDKDF (reference sequence). The CDR3 region has the DNA TGTGCCACCAGCAGAGATGGGGGCGACATGAACACTGAAGCTTTCTTT. Translated: CATSRDGGDMNTEAFF.

V is TRBV20-1 and J is TRBJ2-3; TRBD2 matches at 7 bases. The CDR3 covers 14 residues. Germline-derived CDR1 and CDR2 are DFQATT and SNEGSKA (reference sequence). Trimming at V came to 4 bases and at J to 4 bases, leaving 8 bases not matched to a gene. CDR3 DNA sequence: TGCAGTGCTACCGGGGGAGGGTTTGCAGATACGCAGTATTTT. Its translation is CSATGGGFADTQYF.

This clonotype came up a few times. V is TRBV29-1 and J is TRBJ1-1; D remains ambiguous. Looked up from germline, CDR1 is SQVTM and CDR2 is ANQGSEA. The V gene lost 7 bases and the J gene lost 6 bases, with 9 bases spanning the gap. The CDR3 has 10 residues. The CDR3 DNA reads as TGCAGCGCTGAGGACGCTGAAGCTTTCTTT. It is translated as CSAEDAEAFF.

There are a few counts of this clonotype. The chain is built from TRBV6-5 and TRBJ2-1; 11 bases map to TRBD2. This CDR3 is built from 15 residues. The V and J ends lost 6 bases and 8 bases, in that order; junction bases with no gene match: 9. Per the germline V gene, CDR1 is MNHEY and CDR2 is SVGAGI. Here the CDR3 DNA reads TGTGCCAGCAGACCCACTAGCGGGAGAGTGTATGAGCAGTTCTTC. Amino acids: CASRPTSGRVYEQFF.

This clonotype was observed a handful of times. V gene TRBV28 combines with J gene TRBJ2-3, with D perhaps matching TRBD2 (5 bases). The V end lost 6 bases, the J end lost 0 bases, and 7 bases lay between the germline ends. The CDR3 is 13 residues long. Germline V lookup: CDR1 MDHEN, CDR2 SYDVKM. The CDR3 region is CASRTGSTDTQYF. As DNA, the CDR3 is TGTGCCAGCAGGACGGGGAGCACAGATACGCAGTATTTT.

The sample holds a few counts of this clonotype. This chain links TRBV4-1 with TRBJ2-1, with D tentatively TRBD2 (5 bases). Germline CDR1 reads MGHRA; CDR2 reads YSYEKL. CDR3 size: 15 residues. V gave up 4 bases and J gave up 10 bases, with 20 bases separating them. CDR3 nucleotides: TGCGCCAGCAGCCTGTTCGGGCCCGGGAACCCGGAGCAGTTCTTC. Its protein product is CASSLFGPGNPEQFF.

This clonotype showed up many times. This chain uses TRBV6-2 or TRBV6-3 with TRBJ2-3; D possibly matches TRBD1 or TRBD2 (5 bases each). In germline, CDR1 is MNHEY, CDR2 SVGEGT. This CDR3 has 15 amino acids. V gave up 5 bases and J gave up 5 bases, with 17 bases separating them. CDR3 amino acids: CASSPLGLRGDTQYF. The CDR3 DNA reads as TGTGCCAGCAGTCCCCTGGGCTTGAGGGGAGATACGCAGTATTTT.

This clonotype was detected only a few times. The rearrangement links TRBV24-1 to TRBJ2-2; the D gene is possibly TRBD2 (6 bases). The germline V gene encodes CDR1 KGHDR and CDR2 SFDVKD. The V and J ends lost 0 bases and 4 bases respectively, with 11 bases between them. This CDR3 is built from 16 residues. The CDR3 here is CATSDLMAGPTGELFF. The CDR3 DNA reads TGTGCCACCAGTGATTTGATGGCGGGACCCACCGGGGAGCTGTTTTTT.

The chain recombines TRBV6-2 or TRBV6-3 with TRBJ2-4, with 10 bases aligning to TRBD1. Per germline, CDR1 MNHEY and CDR2 SVGEGT. Trimming removed 6 bases from V and 3 bases from J; junction bases left unmatched: 8. The CDR3 totals 16 residues. As DNA, the CDR3 is TGTGCCAGCAGGAGTAAAGGGACAGGGGACAAAAACATTCAGTACTTC. The encoded protein is CASRSKGTGDKNIQYF.

The chain links TRBV28 to TRBJ2-3; D is unresolved. In germline, CDR1 is MDHEN, CDR2 SYDVKM. Between the trimmed V and J ends, which lost 7 bases and 5 bases, there was a span of 7 bases. The CDR3 runs 11 residues. In nucleotides, the CDR3 is TGTGCCAGCATCTCCCAAGATACGCAGTATTTT. Translating it yields CASISQDTQYF. The full variable domain, rest sourced from reference TRBV28 and TRBJ2-3, is DVKVTQSSRYLVKRTGEKVFLECVQDMDHENMFWYRQDPGLGLRLIYFSYDVKMKEKGDIPEGYSVSREKKERFSLILESASTNQTSMYLCASISQDTQYFGPGTRLTVL.

The gene calls are TRBV7-9 and TRBJ1-1; D unclear. The CDR3 totals 12 residues. Looked up from germline, CDR1 is SEHNR and CDR2 is FQNEAQ (reference sequence). V was cut by 2 bases and J by 5 bases, with 6 bases left in between. CDR3 residues: CASSLTRTEAFF. CDR3 coding DNA: TGTGCCAGCAGCTTAACGAGGACTGAAGCTTTCTTT.

The sample holds many counts of this clonotype. As DNA, the CDR3 is TGCAGTGCCCTTCCGGGACAGGGTACAAAACTGTTTTTT. Translated, it gives CSALPGQGTKLFF. This chain links TRBV20-1 with TRBJ1-4; 9 nucleotides agree with TRBD1. The germline V gene has CDR1 DFQATT and CDR2 SNEGSKA (reference sequence). J was trimmed by 10 bases and V by 6 bases; bases with no gene match: 9. This CDR3 contains 13 residues.

The chain couples TRBV5-4 to TRBJ2-3, with D perhaps matching TRBD1 or TRBD2 (5 bases each). Looked up from germline, CDR1 is SGHNT and CDR2 is YYREEE (reference sequence). The CDR3 is 15 residues long. Trimming removed 4 bases from V and 1 base from J, with 13 bases in between. The CDR3 protein is CASSPWGKGTDTQYF. CDR3 nucleotide sequence: TGTGCCAGCAGCCCGTGGGGGAAAGGCACAGATACGCAGTATTTT.

The sample holds one count of this clonotype. The V and J genes are TRBV3-2 and TRBJ2-7; TRBD2 was called by the table and not checked on the DNA. TRBV3-2 is recorded as a pseudogene. The CDR3 spans 17 residues. The CDR3 nucleotides read TGTGCCAGCAGCCAAGGAGCTAGCGGGAGTGGTTCCTACGAGCAGTACTTC. It codes for CASSQGASGSGSYEQYF.

The chain uses TRBV13 and TRBJ2-1, with D hard to call. Trimming shortened V by 5 bases and J by 7 bases, and 15 bases separated the two germline ends. The CDR3 extends over 14 amino acids. Looked up from germline, CDR1 is PRHDT and CDR2 is FYEKMQ (reference sequence). The CDR3 DNA is TGTGCCAGCAGCCAGGCCCTAGATTTGAATGAGCAGTTCTTC. This codes for CASSQALDLNEQFF. Full variable domain (remainder filled in from reference TRBV13 and TRBJ2-1): AAGVIQSPRHLIKEKRETATLKCYPIPRHDTVYWYQQGPGQDPQFLISFYEKMQSDKGSIPDRFSAQQFSDYHSELNMSSLELGDSALYFCASSQALDLNEQFFGPGTRLTVL.

The J gene is TRBJ2-5, the V gene TRBV28, with 8 positions matching TRBD1. The trim removed 4 bases at V and 5 bases at J, leaving 18 bases unmatched. The CDR3 is 18 amino acids. The germline gives CDR1 MDHEN, CDR2 SYDVKM. This chain's CDR3 is CASSYLAGGPRTRETQYF. The CDR3 DNA is TGTGCCAGCAGTTATTTGGCAGGGGGCCCCCGAACGCGTGAGACCCAGTACTTC.

The rearrangement links TRBV28 to TRBJ1-5; D is ambiguous. The CDR3 loop spans 10 amino acids. Germline assignment: CDR1 MDHEN and CDR2 SYDVKM. V was pared by 6 bases and J by 8 bases, with 5 bases between. The CDR3: CASSLEPQHF. CDR3 in DNA: TGTGCCAGCAGCCTTGAGCCCCAGCATTTT.

This clonotype was observed at least ten times. This rearrangement joins TRBV6-6 to TRBJ2-2, with D perhaps TRBD2 (5 bases). Germline CDR1 and CDR2: MNHNY and SVGAGI (reference sequence). The CDR3 covers 17 residues. Trimming stripped 2 bases from V and 1 base from J, with 14 bases between. The CDR3 reads CASSYPTRGQNTGELFF. The CDR3 DNA reads as TGTGCCAGCAGTTACCCGACTCGCGGGCAGAACACCGGGGAGCTGTTTTTT.

The chain carries TRBV30 and TRBJ1-4; weak D call: TRBD1 (5 bases). The V gene's germline CDR1 is GTSNPN and CDR2 SVGIG (reference sequence). There are 13 residues in the CDR3. The germline V and J ends were trimmed by 2 bases and 5 bases, with 9 bases remaining between them. In nucleotides, the CDR3 is TGTGCCTGGAGTATGGGGGGGAATGAAAAACTGTTTTTT. This gives the protein CAWSMGGNEKLFF.

This clonotype has a count of ten or more. The chain is built from TRBV2 and TRBJ2-1; 7 nucleotides align to TRBD2. With 6 bases clipped from V and 8 bases from J, the junction kept 10 bases outside the gene matches. Germline V gene data show CDR1 as SNHLY and CDR2 as FYNNEI. There are 14 residues in the CDR3. This CDR3 reads CASRGGSGMDEQFF. CDR3 coding DNA: TGTGCCAGCAGGGGCGGGAGTGGTATGGATGAGCAGTTCTTC. Full variable domain (missing parts from reference TRBV2 and TRBJ2-1): EPEVTQTPSHQVTQMGQEVILRCVPISNHLYFYWYRQILGQKVEFLVSFYNNEISEKSEIFDDQFSVERPDGSNFTLKIRSTKLEDSAMYFCASRGGSGMDEQFFGPGTRLTVL.

This clonotype came up many times. The CDR3 protein is CASRRDRQMNTEAFF. The CDR3 coding sequence is TGCGCCAGCCGCCGGGACAGGCAGATGAACACTGAAGCTTTCTTT. This rearrangement joins TRBV10-1 to TRBJ1-1, with 8 bases lining up with TRBD1. Germline assignment: CDR1 WNHNN and CDR2 SYGVQD (reference sequence). The V and J ends lost 8 bases and 0 bases, in that order; junction bases with no gene match: 8. This CDR3 has 15 residues.

This chain links TRBV20-1 with TRBJ2-5, with a tentative D call TRBD2 (5 bases). V lost 1 base and J 5 bases, leaving 5 bases between the germline ends. The germline V gene encodes CDR1 DFQATT and CDR2 SNEGSKA (reference sequence). The CDR3 extends over 11 amino acids. DNA for the CDR3: TGCAGTGCTAGAGCGGGGGAGACCCAGTACTTC. It specifies CSARAGETQYF.

In its sample, this clonotype was seen many times. This sequence joins TRBV7-2 and TRBJ2-3; D not resolved. CDR3 length: 12 residues. The germline V gene encodes CDR1 SGHTA and CDR2 FQGNSA. Trimming pared 7 bases from V and 3 bases from J, leaving 8 bases between. CDR3 in DNA: TGTGCCAGCACCCCATGGACAGATACGCAGTATTTT. Amino acids: CASTPWTDTQYF. Drawing the rest from reference TRBV7-2 and TRBJ2-3, the complete variable domain is GAGVSQSPSNKVTEKGKDVELRCDPISGHTALYWYRQSLGQGLEFLIYFQGNSAPDKSGLPSDRFSAERTGGSVSTLTIQRTQQEDSAVYLCASTPWTDTQYFGPGTRLTVL.

This clonotype was recorded a few times. The chain links TRBV29-1 to TRBJ2-1, with TRBD2 matching over 7 bases. The CDR3 has 12 amino acids. Unmatched junction bases numbered 4, after V lost 5 bases and J lost 6 bases. CDR1 SQVTM and CDR2 ANQGSEA come from the germline V gene. CDR3 sequence: CSVRPSGNEQFF. The CDR3 coding sequence is TGCAGCGTTAGGCCTAGCGGCAATGAGCAGTTCTTC.

The rearrangement joins TRBV27 to TRBJ2-7, with D perhaps TRBD1 or TRBD2 (6 bases each). The CDR3 totals 15 residues. The V end was cut by 1 base, the J end by 0 bases, with 10 bases between. Germline CDR1 and CDR2: MNHEY and SMNVEV (reference sequence). The CDR3 coding sequence is TGTGCCAGCAGTTTATTCGGGGGCTCCTCCTACGAGCAGTACTTC. Translation gives CASSLFGGSSYEQYF.

This clonotype was counted many times. This chain uses TRBV5-1 with TRBJ1-5, with 10 bases lining up with TRBD1. Germline V gene data show CDR1 as SGHRS and CDR2 as YFSETQ. CDR3 length: 15 amino acids. After removal of 7 bases from V and 5 bases from J, the junction contained 9 bases not matched to a gene. CDR3 sequence reads: CASSTGGRADQPQHF. As DNA, the CDR3 is TGCGCCAGCTCGACAGGGGGCAGGGCGGATCAGCCCCAGCATTTT.

This clonotype was observed at least ten times. The V and J genes are TRBV7-6 and TRBJ2-1; 8 bases are a match to TRBD2. In germline, CDR1 is SGHVS, CDR2 FNYEAQ. The CDR3 covers 15 residues. V trimming: 6 bases; J trimming: 0 bases; junction bases outside the gene matches: 4. CDR3 sequence (DNA): TGTGCCAGCAGTTCGCTAGCGGGCTCCTACAATGAGCAGTTCTTC. Protein: CASSSLAGSYNEQFF.

This clonotype was counted ten times or more. V is TRBV6-5 and J is TRBJ2-1; the D is unclear. There are 15 residues in the CDR3. Germline values: CDR1 MNHEY, CDR2 SVGAGI. With 0 bases removed from V and 5 bases from J, the gap between germline ends came to 11 bases. CDR3 sequence: CASSYSTVNNNEQFF. In nucleotides, the CDR3 is TGTGCCAGCAGTTACTCGACTGTCAACAACAATGAGCAGTTCTTC.